A single sample gave rise to the 16 T cell receptor beta chains below, sequenced in a study of T cells in tuberculosis. TCRdb's copy holds only in-frame clones and misses some; the assay was immunoSEQ multiplex PCR. Among about 30,000 clones, 90% were seen once, and the ten largest hold 5.5% to 7.5%. The specimen sequenced was PBMCs. All receptors derive from a donor under 30 with latent tuberculosis or without tuberculosis infection.

The rearrangement links TRBV2 to TRBJ1-5, with unresolved D. CDR3 length: 15 amino acids. V was cut by 4 bases and J by 7 bases, with 17 bases left in between. Germline V lookup: CDR1 SNHLY, CDR2 FYNNEI. CDR3 sequence reads: CASSGLGGSGQPQHF. DNA of the CDR3: TGTGCCAGCAGTGGGTTAGGAGGGTCGGGCCAGCCCCAGCATTTT.

This clone showed up just a few times. The chain couples TRBV4-1 to TRBJ1-2; tentative D call: TRBD1 (5 bases). V lost 4 bases and J 8 bases, leaving 23 bases between the germline ends. The germline V gene has CDR1 MGHRA and CDR2 YSYEKL. This CDR3 is built from 16 residues. The CDR3 spells CASSPTATGGRRGYTF. The CDR3 coding sequence is TGCGCCAGCAGCCCGACCGCCACGGGGGGGAGGCGGGGCTACACCTTC.

This chain connects TRBV10-3 to TRBJ2-7, with 7 bases fitting TRBD1. The germline V gene has CDR1 ENHRY and CDR2 SYGVKD. This CDR3 is 14 amino acids long. Unmatched junction bases numbered 6, after V lost 4 bases and J lost 3 bases. This chain's CDR3 is CAISGRQGLYEQYF. The DNA of the CDR3 is TGTGCCATCAGTGGCAGACAGGGTCTCTACGAGCAGTACTTC.

The V gene is TRBV27, the J gene TRBJ1-1; no definite D call. The CDR3 consists of 15 residues. Trimming shortened V by 2 bases and J by 1 base, and 11 bases separated the two germline ends. Germline CDR1 is MNHEY and CDR2 is SMNVEV (reference sequence). The DNA of the CDR3 is TGTGCCAGCAGTTTAATTCCAGGAGGGAACACTGAAGCTTTCTTT. Residues: CASSLIPGGNTEAFF.

This clone was observed a handful of times. V is TRBV5-1 and J is TRBJ2-5, with 7 bases aligning to TRBD2. Trimming took 4 bases from V and 3 from J; bases not matched to a gene: 6. The CDR3 sequence is 14 residues long. The germline CDR1 and CDR2 sequences are SGHRS and YFSETQ. Here the CDR3 reads CASSQFGGEETQYF. In DNA form, the CDR3 reads TGCGCCAGCAGCCAGTTTGGGGGGGAAGAGACCCAGTACTTC.

The chain joins TRBV28 to TRBJ2-7; 7 bases line up with TRBD1. The CDR3 has 17 residues. Germline loops: CDR1 MDHEN, CDR2 SYDVKM. V dropped 3 bases and J dropped 4; count of bases not matched to a gene: 15. CDR3 sequence: CASSLGQPGAWSYEQYF. CDR3 bases: TGTGCCAGCAGTTTGGGACAGCCTGGGGCTTGGTCGTACGAGCAGTACTTC.

The chain has TRBV5-1 and TRBJ1-1; the D is unclear. Trimming removed 4 bases from V and 1 base from J, with 14 bases in between. This CDR3 region has 15 residues. Germline V gene lookup returns CDR1 SGHRS and CDR2 YFSETQ. The CDR3 spells CASSHGASGNTEAFF. The CDR3 DNA sequence: TGCGCCAGCAGCCATGGAGCCTCTGGGAACACTGAAGCTTTCTTT.

V gene TRBV5-8 combines with J gene TRBJ2-5; 11 positions agree with TRBD2. Germline V gives CDR1 SGHTS, CDR2 YDEGEE. With V trimmed by 5 bases and J by 2 bases, 8 bases remained unmatched. CDR3 size: 16 residues. The CDR3 protein is CASSESRLAGQETQYF. In DNA form, the CDR3 reads TGTGCCAGCAGTGAATCGAGACTAGCGGGACAAGAGACCCAGTACTTC.

The chain employs TRBV4-1 and TRBJ1-2, with D possibly being TRBD1 (5 bases). V lost 1 base and J lost 5, with 17 bases in between. The CDR3 covers 16 residues. Germline V lookup: CDR1 MGHRA, CDR2 YSYEKL. The chain's CDR3 is CASSQGGPGRAYGYTF. The CDR3 coding sequence is TGCGCCAGCAGCCAAGGGGGCCCAGGGAGGGCTTATGGCTACACCTTC.

The chain couples TRBV13 to TRBJ1-2; 7 nucleotides align to TRBD1. V was clipped by 5 bases and J by 5 bases; unmatched bases: 5. This CDR3 contains 13 residues. Germline V gives CDR1 PRHDT, CDR2 FYEKMQ (reference sequence). The CDR3 is CASSPTGSYGYTF. DNA for the CDR3: TGTGCCAGCAGCCCGACAGGGTCATATGGCTACACCTTC.

V usage is TRBV7-9 and J usage is TRBJ2-6; maybe TRBD1 (5 bases). The ends were cut back, 3 bases at V and 0 bases at J, with 15 bases in the middle. The germline gives CDR1 SEHNR, CDR2 FQNEAQ (reference sequence). This CDR3 has 18 amino acids. Here the CDR3 reads CASSFAGRVISGANVLTF. Here the CDR3 DNA reads TGTGCCAGCAGCTTCGCAGGCAGGGTTATCTCTGGGGCCAACGTCCTGACTTTC.

This rearrangement joins TRBV7-8 to TRBJ2-7; 10 bases are shared with TRBD2. From germline, CDR1 is SGHVS and CDR2 FQNEAQ. The length of the CDR3 is 14 residues. Trimming cost V 5 bases and J 3 bases; bases outside gene matches: 4. The DNA of the CDR3 is TGTGCCAGCAGCGCCCGACTAGCGGGCTACGAGCAGTACTTC. It encodes CASSARLAGYEQYF.

The chain is built from TRBV27 and TRBJ2-2, with 8 bases aligning to TRBD1. V was clipped by 5 bases and J by 2 bases; unmatched bases: 4. CDR3 size: 15 residues. Germline V gives CDR1 MNHEY, CDR2 SMNVEV (reference sequence). CDR3 in amino acids: CASSPRGRNTGELFF. CDR3 nucleotide sequence: TGTGCCAGCAGTCCCAGGGGGCGAAACACCGGGGAGCTGTTTTTT.

This clone was seen more than once but under ten times. The chain is built from TRBV19 and TRBJ2-1; the D gene is possibly TRBD2 (7 bases). Trimming took 5 bases from V and 9 from J, leaving 20 bases between them. Germline CDR1 LNHDA, CDR2 SQIVND (reference sequence). The CDR3 loop spans 15 amino acids. In nucleotides, the CDR3 is TGTGCCAGTAGTCCGAGTTTGGGGGGAGGGGGTGAGCAGTTCTTC. This translates into CASSPSLGGGGEQFF. Variable domain in full (rest from reference TRBV19 and TRBJ2-1): DGGITQSPKYLFRKEGQNVTLSCEQNLNHDAMYWYRQDPGQGLRLIYYSQIVNDFQKGDIAEGYSVSREKKESFPLTVTSAQKNPTAFYLCASSPSLGGGGEQFFGPGTRLTVL.

CDR3 DNA: TGTGCCAGCAGGGAAGGACTCAAAGAGACCCAGTACTTC. It encodes CASREGLKETQYF. The chain couples TRBV6-4 to TRBJ2-5; perhaps TRBD2 as D (5 bases). Looked up from germline, CDR1 is MRHNA and CDR2 is SNTAGT. This CDR3 is built from 13 residues. V gave up 6 bases and J gave up 3 bases, with 11 bases separating them.

This sequence joins TRBV9 and TRBJ1-1; 9 positions agree with TRBD1. Germline loops: CDR1 SGDLS, CDR2 YYNGEE. V shed 6 bases, J shed 6 bases, and the junction held 6 bases outside the gene matches. The CDR3 runs 13 residues. Written as DNA, the CDR3 is TGTGCCAGCAACCTACAGGGGGCATCTGAAGCTTTCTTT. It is translated as CASNLQGASEAFF.